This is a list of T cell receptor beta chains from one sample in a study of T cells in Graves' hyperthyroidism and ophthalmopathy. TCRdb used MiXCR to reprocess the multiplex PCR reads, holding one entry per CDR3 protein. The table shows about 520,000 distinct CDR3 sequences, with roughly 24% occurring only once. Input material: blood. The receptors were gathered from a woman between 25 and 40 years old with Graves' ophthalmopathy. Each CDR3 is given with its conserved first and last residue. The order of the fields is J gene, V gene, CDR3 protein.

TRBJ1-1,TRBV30,CAWSVRGVEAFF
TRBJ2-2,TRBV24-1,CATSDSAGSNTGELFF
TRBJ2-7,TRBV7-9,CASSLTAGSSYEQYF
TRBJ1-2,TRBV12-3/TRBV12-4,CASRRDRGYGYTF
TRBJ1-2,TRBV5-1,CASSPMWSGDYGYTF
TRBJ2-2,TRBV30,CAWSVQWDGELFF
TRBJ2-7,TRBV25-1,CASSPHTSASYEQYF
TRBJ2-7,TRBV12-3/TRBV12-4,CASSRRTSSIDEQYF
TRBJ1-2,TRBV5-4,CASSFAGGGAYGYTF
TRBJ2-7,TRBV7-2,CASSNSRLTQYF
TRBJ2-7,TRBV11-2,CASSLEPTGFSLGQYF
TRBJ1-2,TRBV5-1,CASSSHGEDGYTF
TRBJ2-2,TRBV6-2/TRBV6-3,CASTKPRGQGGLTGELFF
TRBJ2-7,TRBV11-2,CASSLGGSPYEQYF
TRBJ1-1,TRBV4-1,CASSQDWQAHGIAEAFF
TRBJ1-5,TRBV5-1,CASSPGGTGGNQPQHF
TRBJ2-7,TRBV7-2,CASSFPSYEQYF
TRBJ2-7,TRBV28,CASSQPTALSSYEQYF
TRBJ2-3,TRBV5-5,CASSLPSDTQYF
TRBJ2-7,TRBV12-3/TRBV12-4,CASSQTQLSYEQYF
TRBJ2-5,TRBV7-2,CASSPSGELETQYF
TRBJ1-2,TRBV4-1,CASSQGGPRVGYGYTF
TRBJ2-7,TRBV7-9,CASSFLPGDYEQYF
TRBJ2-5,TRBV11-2,CASSPGLAETQYF
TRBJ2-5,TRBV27,CASRVGSGGTEETQYF
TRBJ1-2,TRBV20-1,CSASPGQGAYGYTF
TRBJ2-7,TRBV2,CASLLAGETYEQYF
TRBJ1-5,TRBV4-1,CASSQVGGAGNQPQHF
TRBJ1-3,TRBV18,CASSPETWTAIYF
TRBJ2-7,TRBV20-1,CSAAGQGLYYEQYF
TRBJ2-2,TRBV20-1,CSAIPGLANTGELFF
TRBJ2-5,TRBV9,CASSVGISGGETQYF
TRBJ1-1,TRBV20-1,CSAPNPRVNTEAFF
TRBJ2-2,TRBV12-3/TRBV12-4,CASTPLAGGLGELFF
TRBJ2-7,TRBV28,CASSPKTWTGTDEQYF
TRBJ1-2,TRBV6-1,CASMEGVGGYTF
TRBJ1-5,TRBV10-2,CASSLKHTGGNQPQHF
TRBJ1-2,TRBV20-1,CSARDTNRVNYGYTF
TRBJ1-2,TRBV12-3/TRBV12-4,CASSSFRTSGRVDGYTF
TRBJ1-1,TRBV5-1,CASSFGQEGTEAFF
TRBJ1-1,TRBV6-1,CATQRTGMNTEAFF
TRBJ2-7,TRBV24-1,CATSHSGTGNEQYF
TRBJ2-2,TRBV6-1,CASGAGRGELFF
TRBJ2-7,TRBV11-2,CASRLGQLITYEQYF
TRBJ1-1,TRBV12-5,CASGPLSGGGYLTEAFF
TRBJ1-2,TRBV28,CASSSLGRHYGYTF
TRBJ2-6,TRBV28,CASTRGRLSGANVLTF
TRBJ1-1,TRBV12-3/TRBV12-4,CASSFWQFNTEAFF
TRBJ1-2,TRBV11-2,CASSPTRGRGLRYGYTF
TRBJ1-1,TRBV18,CASSPATGNTEAFF